A single sample gave rise to the 31 T cell receptor beta chains below, sequenced in a study of blood T cell repertoires in COVID-19 (dated by TCRdb to 2018 to 2021). Library creation used the immunoSEQ multiplex PCR assay. The table comes from immuneACCESS by way of TCRdb, which keeps in-frame sequences with V and J called. Part of the clones is missing from these tables; in studies checked, under half for an unresolved V gene and the rest for unknown reasons. This sample holds approximately 350,000 clones; 83% were observed only once. The top ten constitute approximately 5.4% of the sample. The sequencing sample was made of PBMCs or T cells enriched from blood (not recorded which). The source of these receptors is a woman aged 45 to 65 who had recovered from COVID-19.

The chain joins TRBV6-5 to TRBJ2-3; TRBD1 matches at 8 bases. J gave up 4 bases and V 2 bases, and 8 bases lay outside the gene matches. Germline CDR1 reads MNHEY; CDR2 reads SVGAGI. The CDR3 length is 16 residues. The CDR3 here is CASSYPGQGRSDTQYF. CDR3 coding DNA: TGTGCCAGCAGTTACCCCGGACAGGGCAGATCAGATACGCAGTATTTT.

The J gene is TRBJ2-4, the V gene TRBV18, with 8 positions matching TRBD1. The CDR3 runs 15 residues. V lost 6 bases, J lost 4 bases, and 8 bases stayed unmatched. Germline V CDR1 and CDR2: KGHSH, LQKENI. The CDR3 DNA is TGTGCCAGCTCGTTTGGGACAGGAGGAAAAAACATTCAGTACTTC. The encoded protein is CASSFGTGGKNIQYF.

The CDR3 sequence: CASSLGGGTYNSPLHF. In DNA form, the CDR3 reads TGTGCCAGCAGCTTAGGGGGCGGGACCTATAATTCACCCCTCCACTTT. This rearrangement joins TRBV11-2 to TRBJ1-6; tentative D call: TRBD1 (5 bases). Germline CDR1 and CDR2: SGHAT and FQNNGV. This CDR3 spans 16 amino acids. V lost 1 base to trimming and J lost 2 bases, with 9 bases between them.

V gene TRBV7-8 combines with J gene TRBJ1-1; D unresolved. V lost 4 bases, J lost 2 bases, and 8 bases lay in between. The CDR3 spans 13 residues. The germline V gene has CDR1 SGHVS and CDR2 FQNEAQ. This chain's CDR3 is CASSSPGNTEAFF. The CDR3 coding sequence is TGTGCCAGCAGCTCGCCGGGAAACACTGAAGCTTTCTTT.

Remarks on this clone: Other DNA sequences in the same sample also yield this CDR3. The chain links TRBV12-3 or TRBV12-4 to TRBJ1-1; no clear D. The CDR3 runs to 13 residues. Trimming stripped 1 base from V and 7 bases from J, with 10 bases between. The CDR3 nucleotides read TGTGCCAGCAGTTTAGGGGGAGGGAGTGAAGCTTTCTTT. Residues: CASSLGGGSEAFF.

V and J are TRBV30 and TRBJ2-7; 9 bases are shared with TRBD1. Looked up from germline, CDR1 is GTSNPN and CDR2 is SVGIG (reference sequence). V was clipped by 1 base and J by 5 bases; unmatched bases: 9. The CDR3 extends over 15 amino acids. CDR3 sequence: CAWSAGTGSWDEQYF. CDR3 bases: TGTGCCTGGAGTGCAGGGACAGGGTCTTGGGACGAGCAGTACTTC.

The genes are TRBV5-6 and TRBJ1-5; no definite D call. CDR1 SGHDT and CDR2 YYEEEE come from the germline V gene. The CDR3 is made up of 15 amino acids. V lost 1 base and J 0 bases, leaving 8 bases between the germline ends. DNA for the CDR3: TGTGCCAGCAGCTTGCTTGCAGGTAGCAATCAGCCCCAGCATTTT. This translates into CASSLLAGSNQPQHF.

This sequence joins TRBV19 and TRBJ2-3; possibly TRBD2 for D (5 bases). The V end lost 6 bases, the J end lost 2 bases, and 18 bases lay between the germline ends. This CDR3 has 16 amino acids. The germline CDR1 and CDR2 sequences are LNHDA and SQIVND (reference sequence). This CDR3 is CASSDPGERITDTQYF. The CDR3 region has the DNA TGTGCCAGTAGCGACCCCGGGGAGCGGATCACAGATACGCAGTATTTT.

The chain employs TRBV19 and TRBJ1-5; D gene unclear. Germline V gene data show CDR1 as LNHDA and CDR2 as SQIVND (reference sequence). Trimming took off 1 base at V and 1 base at J, with 5 bases between the two ends. This CDR3 is 14 amino acids long. The CDR3 reads CASSIGQSNQPQHF. The CDR3 coding sequence is TGTGCCAGTAGTATAGGGCAAAGCAATCAGCCCCAGCATTTT.

The V gene is TRBV7-2, the J gene TRBJ1-3; 7 bases align to TRBD1. The trim removed 8 bases at V and 4 bases at J, leaving 8 bases unmatched. Looked up from germline, CDR1 is SGHTA and CDR2 is FQGNSA. The CDR3 runs to 14 residues. CDR3 in DNA: TGTGCCAGCGCGCCGACAGGGTCAGGAAACACCATATATTTT. It yields the protein CASAPTGSGNTIYF.

The V gene is TRBV3-1 (or the pseudogene TRBV3-2), the J gene TRBJ1-2; no reliable D call. V dropped 1 base and J dropped 5 bases, with 5 bases sitting between them. The germline gives CDR1 LGHDT, CDR2 YNNKEL (reference sequence). This CDR3 is 12 amino acids long. The CDR3: CASSQAEYGYTF. CDR3 in DNA: TGTGCCAGCAGCCAAGCTGAGTATGGCTACACCTTC.

This clone appeared once. The rearrangement joins TRBV7-2 to TRBJ1-5; D remains ambiguous. CDR1 and CDR2 from the germline V gene are SGHTA and FQGNSA. CDR3 length equals 13 residues. The V end lost 3 bases, the J end lost 6 bases, and 9 bases lay between the germline ends. The chain's CDR3 is CASSLGDGQPQHF. The CDR3 DNA reads TGTGCCAGCAGCTTGGGAGACGGTCAGCCCCAGCATTTT.

This chain uses TRBV27 with TRBJ2-5; D gene uncertain. The V gene's germline CDR1 is MNHEY and CDR2 SMNVEV (reference sequence). Trimming stripped 5 bases from V and 5 bases from J, with 6 bases between. This CDR3 spans 11 amino acids. The chain's CDR3 is CASSPPETQYF. DNA of the CDR3: TGTGCCAGCAGTCCTCCTGAGACCCAGTACTTC.

This chain connects TRBV13 to TRBJ2-7; the match to TRBD1 covers 11 bases. Germline CDR1 and CDR2: PRHDT and FYEKMQ (reference sequence). The CDR3 is 15 residues long. V was clipped by 0 bases and J by 4 bases; unmatched bases: 2. The CDR3, as DNA: TGTGCCAGCAGCTTAGGGGACAGGGGGCCGTACGAGCAGTACTTC. It encodes CASSLGDRGPYEQYF.

The rearrangement joins TRBV6-5 to TRBJ1-1; 8 bases agree with TRBD1. Trimming cost V 7 bases and J 7 bases; bases outside gene matches: 11. This CDR3 is 14 amino acids long. CDR1 and CDR2 (germline): MNHEY, SVGAGI. The CDR3 DNA reads as TGTGCCAGCAAGGGACAGGTTTTTGGAATTGAAGCTTTCTTT. Translated, it gives CASKGQVFGIEAFF.

V and J are TRBV2 and TRBJ2-3, with TRBD1 identical over 9 bases. Losses at the gene ends were 5 bases for V and 5 bases for J; bases not matched to a gene: 8. CDR1 and CDR2 from the germline V gene are SNHLY and FYNNEI. CDR3 length: 15 amino acids. The chain's CDR3 is CASSKDRGWRDTQYF. DNA for the CDR3: TGTGCCAGCAGTAAGGACAGGGGCTGGAGAGATACGCAGTATTTT.

The V call is TRBV19, the J call TRBJ2-7; maybe TRBD1 (8 bases). The CDR3 sequence is 14 residues long. Deletions cut 9 bases from V and 3 bases from J, with 18 bases between. Germline CDR1 reads LNHDA; CDR2 reads SQIVND (reference sequence). CDR3 nucleotide sequence: TGTGCCAGCCAGGGGGGGGACAGGTTCTACGAGCAGTACTTC. This sequence encodes CASQGGDRFYEQYF.

CDR3 protein: CAWSVHTYEQYF. The CDR3 DNA follows: TGTGCCTGGAGTGTACATACCTACGAGCAGTACTTC. The V gene is TRBV30, the J gene TRBJ2-7; D unresolved. Trimming took off 0 bases at V and 2 bases at J, with 5 bases between the two ends. CDR3 length: 12 amino acids. Germline V lookup: CDR1 GTSNPN, CDR2 SVGIG (reference sequence).

The J gene is TRBJ2-1, the V gene TRBV19, with TRBD2 identical over 9 bases. This CDR3 contains 15 residues. CDR1 and CDR2 from the germline V gene are LNHDA and SQIVND (reference sequence). V lost 5 bases, J lost 8 bases, and 10 bases stayed unmatched. CDR3 coding DNA: TGTGCCAGTAGTCTTCTTAGCGGGGGCACCGATGAGCAGTTCTTC. Translating it yields CASSLLSGGTDEQFF.

J is TRBJ1-5 and V is TRBV19; tentatively, D is TRBD1 (6 bases). CDR1 and CDR2 from the germline V gene are LNHDA and SQIVND (reference sequence). V was clipped by 11 bases and J by 1 base, with 15 bases between them. This CDR3 spans 14 amino acids. In DNA, the CDR3 is TGTGCCGCAGGGGTGTCAAAGAGCAATCAGCCCCAGCATTTT. Protein: CAAGVSKSNQPQHF.

The gene calls are TRBV20-1 and TRBJ2-5; D is undetermined. V lost 3 bases, J lost 2 bases, and 10 bases lay in between. The CDR3 totals 13 residues. Germline values: CDR1 DFQATT, CDR2 SNEGSKA (reference sequence). The CDR3 sequence is CSASLVQQETQYF. In nucleotides, the CDR3 is TGCAGTGCTAGTCTAGTGCAACAAGAGACCCAGTACTTC.

CDR3 protein: CASSLGPVSGSTDTQYF. The CDR3 region has the DNA TGCGCCAGCAGCCTGGGACCGGTTAGCGGTTCCACAGATACGCAGTATTTT. V usage is TRBV5-1 and J usage is TRBJ2-3; maybe TRBD2 (6 bases). V lost 4 bases, J lost 2 bases, and 20 bases lay in between. The CDR3 consists of 17 residues. Germline V gene sequence: CDR1 SGHRS, CDR2 YFSETQ. Full variable domain (remainder filled in from reference TRBV5-1 and TRBJ2-3): KAGVTQTPRYLIKTRGQQVTLSCSPISGHRSVSWYQQTPGQGLQFLFEYFSETQRNKGNFPGRFSGRQFSNSRSEMNVSTLELGDSALYLCASSLGPVSGSTDTQYFGPGTRLTVL.

The chain couples TRBV19 to TRBJ1-4; 8 positions match TRBD1. The CDR3 spans 17 residues. The V segment lost 5 bases and the J segment 0 bases; nucleotides outside the gene matches: 8. Looked up from germline, CDR1 is LNHDA and CDR2 is SQIVND (reference sequence). The CDR3: CASSPRTGMSTNEKLFF. CDR3 nucleotides: TGTGCCAGTAGTCCCCGGACAGGGATGTCAACTAATGAAAAACTGTTTTTT.

The genes are TRBV19 and TRBJ1-6; TRBD1 matches 7 bases. The CDR3 runs 16 residues. Unmatched junction bases numbered 7, after V lost 4 bases and J lost 4 bases. The germline gives CDR1 LNHDA, CDR2 SQIVND (reference sequence). CDR3 amino acids: CASSTPKTGYNSPLHF. CDR3 nucleotides: TGTGCCAGTAGTACACCTAAGACAGGGTATAATTCACCCCTCCACTTT. Full variable domain (outside the CDR3, taken from reference TRBV19 and TRBJ1-6): DGGITQSPKYLFRKEGQNVTLSCEQNLNHDAMYWYRQDPGQGLRLIYYSQIVNDFQKGDIAEGYSVSREKKESFPLTVTSAQKNPTAFYLCASSTPKTGYNSPLHFGNGTRLTVT.

The rearrangement joins TRBV30 to TRBJ1-6; D is unresolved. Trimming took off 5 bases at V and 5 bases at J, with 10 bases between the two ends. Germline V gives CDR1 GTSNPN, CDR2 SVGIG (reference sequence). The CDR3 covers 13 residues. The DNA for the CDR3 is TGTGCCTGGCGGACGGGAGATAATTCACCCCTCCACTTT. Protein product: CAWRTGDNSPLHF.

The chain carries TRBV5-1 and TRBJ2-7; TRBD2 aligns across 7 bases. The germline gives CDR1 SGHRS, CDR2 YFSETQ. This CDR3 has 15 amino acids. Losses at the gene ends were 5 bases for V and 6 bases for J; bases not matched to a gene: 14. CDR3 residues: CASSLKGLPHPEQYF. The CDR3 DNA sequence: TGCGCCAGCAGTCTTAAGGGACTACCACATCCCGAGCAGTACTTC.

CDR3 DNA: TGTGCCAGCAGGACCGGGACAGGGGACACTGAAGCTTTCTTT. Protein sequence: CASRTGTGDTEAFF. The chain carries TRBV3-1 (or the pseudogene TRBV3-2) and TRBJ1-1, with 10 bases identical to TRBD1. Trimming removed 6 bases from V and 3 bases from J; junction bases left unmatched: 4. There are 14 residues in the CDR3. The germline CDR1 and CDR2 sequences are LGHDT and YNNKEL (reference sequence).

V and J are TRBV13 and TRBJ1-2; possible D gene TRBD1, 5 bases. This CDR3 contains 13 residues. V was shortened by 0 bases and J by 13 bases, with 15 bases between the two germline ends. Looked up from germline, CDR1 is PRHDT and CDR2 is FYEKMQ (reference sequence). The CDR3 here is CASSLGTALLGTF. Written as DNA, the CDR3 is TGTGCCAGCAGCTTAGGGACAGCTCTTTTGGGCACCTTC. Drawing the rest from reference TRBV13 and TRBJ1-2, the complete variable domain is AAGVIQSPRHLIKEKRETATLKCYPIPRHDTVYWYQQGPGQDPQFLISFYEKMQSDKGSIPDRFSAQQFSDYHSELNMSSLELGDSALYFCASSLGTALLGTFGSGTRLTVV.

This rearrangement joins TRBV27 to TRBJ1-1, with D possibly matching TRBD1 (6 bases). Trimming removed 7 bases from V and 0 bases from J, with 9 bases in between. Germline CDR1 MNHEY, CDR2 SMNVEV (reference sequence). The CDR3 consists of 13 residues. This CDR3 is CASTRTVNTEAFF. The CDR3 region has the DNA TGTGCCAGCACCAGGACAGTGAACACTGAAGCTTTCTTT.

This clone was seen only a few times. The rearrangement joins TRBV15 to TRBJ2-2; 11 bases map to TRBD1. The trim removed 1 base at V and 3 bases at J, leaving 10 bases unmatched. The CDR3 covers 19 residues. Per the germline V gene, CDR1 is LNHNV and CDR2 is YYDKDF (reference sequence). This CDR3 reads CATSRVRTGGYPYTGELFF. The CDR3 DNA is TGTGCCACCAGCAGAGTGAGGACAGGGGGCTATCCCTACACCGGGGAGCTGTTTTTT.

The CDR3 DNA reads TGTGCCTGGAGCGGCCGGACAGGCCTGAACACTGAAGCTTTCTTT. Translation: CAWSGRTGLNTEAFF. The chain couples TRBV30 to TRBJ1-1; TRBD1 matches 7 bases. The germline CDR1 and CDR2 sequences are GTSNPN and SVGIG (reference sequence). CDR3 length equals 15 residues. Unmatched junction bases numbered 7, after V lost 3 bases and J lost 0 bases.